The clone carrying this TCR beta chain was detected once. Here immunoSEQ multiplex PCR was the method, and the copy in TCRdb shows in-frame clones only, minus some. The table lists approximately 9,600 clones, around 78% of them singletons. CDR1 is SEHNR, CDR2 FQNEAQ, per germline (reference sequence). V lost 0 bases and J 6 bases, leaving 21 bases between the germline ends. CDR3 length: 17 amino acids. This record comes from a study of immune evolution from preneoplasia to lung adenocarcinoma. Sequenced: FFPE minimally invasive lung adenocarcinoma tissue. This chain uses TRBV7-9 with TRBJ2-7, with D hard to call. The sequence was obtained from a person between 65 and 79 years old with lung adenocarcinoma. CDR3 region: CASSLALSTDGLGEQYF. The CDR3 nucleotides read TGTGCCAGCAGCTTAGCGCTAAGCACAGATGGGTTGGGCGAGCAGTACTTC.